The rows below give T cell receptor beta chains drawn from one sample of a study of T cell repertoires in cytomegalovirus infection. In TCRdb, the reads were re-called with MiXCR into one record per CDR3 protein. The sample has 250,000 or so distinct CDR3 sequences, around 8.7% seen once. Sequencing used PBMCs. Receptor source: a human donor in good health (CMV status not recorded). Some clones in this sample may be carry-over from other donors' samples. CDR3s include the opening cysteine and the closing phenylalanine or tryptophan. The D gene is left open where the match is weak. The listing skips clone size in some rows; elsewhere it reads once, few, many or a size class.

cdr3_aa cdr3_nt clone_size v_call d_call j_call
CASSSTGNSPLHF TGTGCCAGCAGTTCAACAGGGAATTCACCCCTCCACTTT few TRBV12-3/TRBV12-4 NA TRBJ1-6
CSARDMTSGIKEQYF TGCAGTGCTAGAGATATGACTAGCGGGATAAAAGAGCAGTACTTC many TRBV20-1 TRBD2 TRBJ2-7
CASNYPLGRVDYGYTF TGTGCCAGCAATTATCCGCTGGGGCGCGTAGACTATGGCTACACCTTC many TRBV28 NA TRBJ1-2
CASSWGQGSYGYTF TGTGCCAGCAGTTGGGGACAGGGGTCATATGGCTACACCTTC many TRBV12-3/TRBV12-4 TRBD1 TRBJ1-2
CASSTLQEGIAKNIQYF TGTGCCAGTAGTACCCTCCAGGAGGGGATAGCCAAAAACATTCAGTACTTC NA TRBV19 NA TRBJ2-4
CASSQIIGGEAFF TGTGCCAGCAGCCAAATAATTGGGGGTGAAGCTTTCTTT many TRBV7-2 NA TRBJ1-1
CASSIGQRGTEAFF TGTGCCAGTAGTATCGGACAGAGAGGCACTGAAGCTTTCTTT NA TRBV19 NA TRBJ1-1
CASSAVTRLTTGELFF TGTGCCAGCAGCGCAGTGACTAGACTCACCACCGGGGAGCTGTTTTTT many TRBV7-2 NA TRBJ2-2
CSAPMNTEAFF TGCAGTGCTCCAATGAACACTGAAGCTTTCTTT many TRBV20-1 NA TRBJ1-1
CASSLAGAGQHGGNEQFF TGTGCCAGCAGCTTAGCGGGTGCGGGGCAGCATGGAGGCAATGAGCAGTTCTTC many TRBV7-6 NA TRBJ2-1
CASRGERGIFYNEQFF TGTGCCAGCAGGGGAGAGCGGGGTATCTTCTACAATGAGCAGTTCTTC NA TRBV28 TRBD2 TRBJ2-1
CASSLPGIRQPQHF TGTGCCAGCAGCCTTCCAGGGATTAGGCAGCCCCAGCATTTT many TRBV7-9 NA TRBJ1-5
CASSLAARQGNQPQHF TGTGCCAGCAGCTTAGCAGCCCGACAGGGGAACCAGCCCCAGCATTTT many TRBV7-2 TRBD1 TRBJ1-5
CASSLVFGGRGGEQFF TGTGCCAGCAGCTTAGTATTCGGCGGGAGAGGGGGTGAGCAGTTCTTC many TRBV7-2 NA TRBJ2-1
CASSEGTGGKGNEQFF TGTGCCAGCAGTGAAGGGACAGGGGGCAAGGGGAATGAGCAGTTCTTC many TRBV2 TRBD1 TRBJ2-1
CASSLVAGLRDGYTF TGTGCCAGCAGCTTAGTGGCAGGACTGAGGGATGGCTACACCTTC many TRBV7-2 NA TRBJ1-2
CASSHTEAYEQYF TGCGCCAGCAGCCATACAGAGGCCTACGAGCAGTACTTC few TRBV4-3 NA TRBJ2-7
CASSPSGTSGMYEQYF TGTGCCAGCAGTCCTTCCGGGACTAGCGGGATGTACGAGCAGTACTTC many TRBV6-2/TRBV6-3 TRBD2 TRBJ2-7
CASTHGRSYPSSYNSPLHF TGTGCCAGCACCCACGGCAGGTCCTACCCCAGCTCCTATAATTCACCCCTCCACTTT NA TRBV14 NA TRBJ1-6
CASSLAGPGSRGYTF TGTGCCAGCAGCTTAGCGGGGCCAGGGAGTAGAGGCTACACCTTC many TRBV7-6 NA TRBJ1-2
CASSYAGGEKLFF TGTGCCAGCAGCTATGCGGGAGGCGAAAAACTGTTTTTT many TRBV7-2 NA TRBJ1-4
CASSKEGDSYEQYF TGTGCCAGCAGCAAAGAAGGGGATTCCTACGAGCAGTACTTC many TRBV7-6 NA TRBJ2-7
CAISALSGNTIYF TGTGCCATCAGTGCCCTATCTGGAAACACCATATATTTT many TRBV10-3 NA TRBJ1-3
CASSLGAGQVYEQYF TGTGCCAGCAGCTTAGGCGCGGGACAGGTCTACGAGCAGTACTTC few TRBV7-2 TRBD1 TRBJ2-7
CASSLSAGQVLYGYTF TGTGCCAGCAGTTTATCGGCCGGGCAGGTGCTCTATGGCTACACCTTC many TRBV27 NA TRBJ1-2
CASSQIQGAVNTEAFF TGTGCCAGCAGCCAAATACAGGGGGCGGTGAACACTGAAGCTTTCTTT few TRBV14 TRBD1 TRBJ1-1
CASSSSDLWTSLAKNIQYF NA many TRBV7-9 NA TRBJ2-4
CASSLGAKASYGYTF TGTGCCAGCAGTTTAGGGGCAAAGGCCTCCTATGGCTACACCTTC many TRBV28 NA TRBJ1-2
CSVASGLYEQYF TGCAGCGTTGCCTCGGGGCTCTACGAGCAGTACTTC few TRBV29-1 NA TRBJ2-7
CASSPPDGQPQHF TGTGCCAGCAGCCCCCCGGACGGTCAGCCCCAGCATTTT NA TRBV7-2 NA TRBJ1-5
CASSRRTGGANSPLHF TGTGCCAGCAGCCGGCGCACAGGGGGCGCGAATTCACCCCTCCACTTT many TRBV7-2 TRBD1 TRBJ1-6
CASSLARIGSYNEQFF TGTGCCAGCAGTTTAGCGCGGATCGGCTCCTACAATGAGCAGTTCTTC NA TRBV12-3/TRBV12-4 NA TRBJ2-1
CASSQGQWGLPEAFF TGCGCCAGCAGCCAGGGACAGTGGGGTCTACCTGAAGCTTTCTTT NA TRBV4-3 TRBD1 TRBJ1-1
CASSLEGRPIQALHF TGTGCCAGCAGCTTGGAAGGACGGCCAATTCAGGCCCTCCACTTT many TRBV5-4 NA TRBJ1-6
CASSEASGGGQETQYF TGTGCCAGCAGTGAAGCCTCTGGCGGGGGGCAAGAGACCCAGTACTTC few TRBV25-1 TRBD2 TRBJ2-5
CSARGPRDVYYEQYF TGCAGTGCTAGAGGCCCCCGGGACGTCTACTACGAGCAGTACTTC many TRBV20-1 NA TRBJ2-7
CASSLMTGVSTEAFF TGTGCCAGCAGCTTAATGACAGGAGTGAGCACTGAAGCTTTCTTT many TRBV7-2 NA TRBJ1-1
CASSIGLLGSYQETQYF TGTGCCAGTAGTATAGGGCTCCTGGGCTCGTACCAAGAGACCCAGTACTTC many TRBV19 NA TRBJ2-5
CASSPTGRNYGYTF TGTGCCAGCAGCCCGACGGGCCGAAACTATGGCTACACCTTC many TRBV28 NA TRBJ1-2
CASTRDEGAYEQYF TGTGCCAGCACCCGAGACGAGGGGGCGTACGAGCAGTACTTC many TRBV7-9 TRBD1 TRBJ2-7
CASSLWTGDTEAFF TGTGCCAGCAGTTTGTGGACAGGGGACACTGAAGCTTTCTTT many TRBV6-2/TRBV6-3 TRBD1 TRBJ1-1
CASSATGGRTEAFF TGTGCCAGCAGTGCAACGGGGGGCCGGACTGAAGCTTTCTTT many TRBV6-4 NA TRBJ1-1
CASSLEGTANTDTQYF TGCGCCAGCAGCTTGGAGGGGACAGCGAACACAGATACGCAGTATTTT few TRBV5-1 TRBD1 TRBJ2-3
CASSQPSGGAKNIQYF TGTGCCAGCAGCCAACCTAGCGGGGGTGCCAAAAACATTCAGTACTTC many TRBV4-2 TRBD2 TRBJ2-4
CASTAFDTQYF TGTGCCAGCACCGCCTTCGATACGCAGTATTTT many TRBV12-3/TRBV12-4 NA TRBJ2-3
CASTWGTSYEQYF TGTGCCAGCACGTGGGGGACCTCCTACGAGCAGTACTTC few TRBV28 NA TRBJ2-7
CASSGQGASTGELFF TGTGCCAGCAGCGGACAGGGGGCGAGCACCGGGGAGCTGTTTTTT few TRBV11-3 TRBD1 TRBJ2-2
CASSWGLTNVVGELFF TGTGCCAGCAGCTGGGGACTGACGAACGTTGTCGGGGAGCTGTTTTTT many TRBV5-6 NA TRBJ2-2
CASNVAGGSETQYF TGTGCCAGCAACGTAGCGGGAGGATCCGAGACCCAGTACTTC many TRBV7-2 TRBD2 TRBJ2-5
CASSTRTGTSPYEQYF TGTGCCAGCAGCACCCGCACCGGGACTAGCCCGTACGAGCAGTACTTC many TRBV11-2 TRBD2 TRBJ2-7